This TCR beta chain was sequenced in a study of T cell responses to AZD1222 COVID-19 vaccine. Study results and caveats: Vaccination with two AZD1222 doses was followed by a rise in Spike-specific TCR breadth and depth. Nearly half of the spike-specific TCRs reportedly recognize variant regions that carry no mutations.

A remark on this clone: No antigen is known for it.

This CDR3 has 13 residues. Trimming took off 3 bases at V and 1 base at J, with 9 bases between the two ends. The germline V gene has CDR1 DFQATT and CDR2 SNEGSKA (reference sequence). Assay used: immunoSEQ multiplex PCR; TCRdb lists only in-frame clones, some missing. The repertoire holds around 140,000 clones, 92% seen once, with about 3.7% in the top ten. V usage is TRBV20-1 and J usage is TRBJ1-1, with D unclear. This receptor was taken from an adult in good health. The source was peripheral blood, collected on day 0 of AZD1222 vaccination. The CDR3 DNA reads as TGCAGTGCTAGTGTTTGGGCGAACACTGAAGCTTTCTTT. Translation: CSASVWANTEAFF.